The 13 T cell receptor beta chains given below trace back to one sample, sequenced in a study of spatial heterogeneity in lung cancer. Each CDR3 protein is one row after TCRdb ran MiXCR on the 5' RACE reads. This table holds around 120,000 distinct CDR3 sequences, 12% found once. Time point meaning: blood at routine non-recurrence follow-up after resection. Sequencing of whole RNA from tumor, nontumor lung or frozen PBMC involved no sorting. This sample comprised PBMCs, obtained at follow-up. These receptors all come from a male donor with early-stage non-small cell lung cancer.

There are a few counts of this clonotype. V usage is TRBV20-1 and J usage is TRBJ2-1; D not resolved. The germline V gene has CDR1 DFQATT and CDR2 SNEGSKA (reference sequence). The V and J ends lost 4 bases and 5 bases respectively, with 3 bases between them. The CDR3 spans 10 residues. DNA of the CDR3: TGCAGTGCTATTAACAATGAGCAGTTCTTC. This encodes CSAINNEQFF.

This clonotype was found many times. The V gene is TRBV6-5, the J gene TRBJ2-2; D call uncertain. Germline V lookup: CDR1 MNHEY, CDR2 SVGAGI. This CDR3 region has 12 residues. Trimming cost V 4 bases and J 4 bases, with 4 bases left between them. Here the CDR3 reads CASSLGTGELFF. The CDR3 coding sequence is TGTGCCAGCAGTTTGGGCACCGGGGAGCTGTTTTTT.

The chain has TRBV6-2 or TRBV6-3 and TRBJ1-1; TRBD1 is a possible D gene (5 bases). CDR1 and CDR2 from the germline V gene are MNHEY and SVGEGT. The CDR3 extends over 13 amino acids. With 2 bases removed from V and 5 bases from J, the gap between germline ends came to 9 bases. CDR3 in DNA: TGTGCCAGCAGTTACAGGCAGGGTACTGAAGCTTTCTTT. Translated: CASSYRQGTEAFF.

The chain links TRBV19 to TRBJ2-2; D remains ambiguous. Germline CDR1 is LNHDA and CDR2 is SQIVND (reference sequence). The CDR3 contains 13 residues. Trimming stripped 6 bases from V and 7 bases from J, with 12 bases between. The CDR3 sequence: CASRSPAFGELFF. The CDR3 DNA follows: TGTGCCAGTAGGAGCCCCGCATTCGGGGAGCTGTTTTTT.

In its sample, this clonotype was seen a few times. The rearrangement uses TRBV7-9 and TRBJ2-4, with 8 bases aligning to TRBD2. The V gene end was trimmed by 4 bases and the J gene end by 7 bases; junction bases not matched to a gene: 9. The CDR3 is made up of 15 amino acids. In germline, CDR1 is SEHNR, CDR2 FQNEAQ (reference sequence). The CDR3, as DNA: TGTGCCAGCAGCTCTGGGACTAGTGGGACGAACATTCAGTACTTC. As protein: CASSSGTSGTNIQYF.

This clonotype occurred a few times. The chain uses TRBV20-1 and TRBJ1-1; D not resolved. Germline V gene lookup returns CDR1 DFQATT and CDR2 SNEGSKA (reference sequence). V was cut by 0 bases and J by 2 bases, with 13 bases left in between. The CDR3 length is 15 residues. The CDR3 DNA follows: TGCAGTGCTAGAGACGCGCGAGCGCCCAACACTGAAGCTTTCTTT. It yields the protein CSARDARAPNTEAFF.

This clonotype was picked up many times. The chain is built from TRBV20-1 and TRBJ1-6, with 7 positions matching TRBD1. Germline V gene sequence: CDR1 DFQATT, CDR2 SNEGSKA (reference sequence). V gave up 4 bases and J gave up 7 bases; unmatched junction bases: 10. The CDR3 is 15 residues long. CDR3 DNA: TGCAGTGCTACCTTTATGGGACAGCGCAATTCACCCCTCCACTTT. Amino acids: CSATFMGQRNSPLHF.

The rearrangement joins TRBV7-9 to TRBJ1-4; 10 nucleotides match TRBD1. V was clipped by 5 bases and J by 6 bases; unmatched bases: 3. Germline V gene data show CDR1 as SEHNR and CDR2 as FQNEAQ (reference sequence). The CDR3 length is 14 residues. CDR3 in DNA: TGTGCCAGCAGCCCCGGACAGGGGGATGAAAAACTGTTTTTT. It specifies CASSPGQGDEKLFF.

The J gene is TRBJ2-5, the V gene TRBV7-2, with TRBD2 identical over 10 bases. The CDR3 is made up of 15 amino acids. Unmatched junction bases numbered 5, after V lost 7 bases and J lost 0 bases. Germline CDR1 and CDR2: SGHTA and FQGNSA. CDR3 loop: CASKSSGGHQETQYF. The DNA for the CDR3 is TGTGCCAGCAAATCTAGCGGGGGCCACCAAGAGACCCAGTACTTC.

The V gene is TRBV7-2, the J gene TRBJ1-5; D ambiguous. V was trimmed by 1 base and J by 2 bases, leaving 6 bases between them. This CDR3 has 14 residues. Per germline, CDR1 SGHTA and CDR2 FQGNSA. This CDR3 reads CASSLESGNQPQHF. In nucleotides, the CDR3 is TGTGCCAGCAGCTTAGAGTCGGGCAATCAGCCCCAGCATTTT.

CDR3 loop: CASSPPGMNTEAFF. DNA for the CDR3: TGTGCCAGCTCACCACCAGGGATGAACACTGAAGCTTTCTTT. The chain has TRBV18 and TRBJ1-1; D remains ambiguous. This CDR3 comprises 14 residues. CDR1 and CDR2 from the germline V gene are KGHSH and LQKENI. Trimming removed 0 bases at V and 0 bases at J, with 5 bases between.

Ten or more counts support this clonotype. This chain uses TRBV15 with TRBJ1-6; the D gene is possibly TRBD1 (5 bases). Germline-derived CDR1 and CDR2 are LNHNV and YYDKDF (reference sequence). CDR3 length equals 11 residues. The V and J ends lost 4 bases and 14 bases respectively, with 9 bases between them. CDR3 amino acids: CATSTQGTLHF. CDR3 nucleotide sequence: TGTGCCACCAGCACCCAGGGAACCCTCCACTTT. Combining the CDR3 with reference TRBV15 and TRBJ1-6 gives the whole variable domain DAMVIQNPRYQVTQFGKPVTLSCSQTLNHNVMYWYQQKSSQAPKLLFHYYDKDFNNEADTPDNFQSRRPNTSFCFLDIRSPGLGDTAMYLCATSTQGTLHFGNGTRLTVT.

The chain is built from TRBV10-3 and TRBJ1-1; possibly TRBD1 for D (5 bases). V was clipped by 6 bases and J by 4 bases, with 18 bases between them. The CDR3 totals 15 residues. In germline, CDR1 is ENHRY, CDR2 SYGVKD. The CDR3 here is CAISEVGPGVTEAFF. In nucleotides, the CDR3 is TGTGCCATCAGCGAAGTAGGGCCGGGGGTCACTGAAGCTTTCTTT.